The 4 T cell receptor beta chains below all came from one sample that was sequenced in a study of response to subunit inactivated influenza vaccine. TCRdb re-called the RT-PCR reads with MiXCR, one entry per CDR3 protein. The sample records about 160,000 distinct CDR3 sequences, roughly 11% being singletons. This specimen was non-naive T cells sorted from PBMCs, taken 45 days after vaccination. Receptors were obtained from a man aged 50 to 60 who received an inactivated influenza vaccine.

This chain joins TRBV20-1 and TRBJ2-7, with 9 bases aligning to TRBD2. V dropped 4 bases and J dropped 6; count of bases not matched to a gene: 10. The CDR3 covers 14 residues. Per the germline V gene, CDR1 is DFQATT and CDR2 is SNEGSKA (reference sequence). The CDR3 coding sequence is TGCAGTGCTACCTTAGCGGGAGTGGGGCCCGAGCAGTACTTC. Protein sequence: CSATLAGVGPEQYF.

This clonotype was observed a few times. The chain joins TRBV19 to TRBJ2-3; D not certain. Trimming removed 3 bases at V and 2 bases at J, with 9 bases between. This CDR3 spans 14 amino acids. Looked up from germline, CDR1 is LNHDA and CDR2 is SQIVND (reference sequence). CDR3 protein: CASSMRTVTDTQYF. CDR3 bases: TGTGCCAGTAGTATGAGGACGGTCACAGATACGCAGTATTTT.

This clonotype was found many times. The rearrangement links TRBV20-1 to TRBJ2-7; TRBD1 might be the D (5 bases). From germline, CDR1 is DFQATT and CDR2 SNEGSKA (reference sequence). Between the trimmed V and J ends, which lost 1 base and 5 bases, there was a span of 15 bases. The CDR3 runs to 14 residues. The CDR3 nucleotides are TGCAGTGCTAGAGGTGGTACAGGACCGGACGAGCAGTACTTC. Translation: CSARGGTGPDEQYF.

This rearrangement joins TRBV18 to TRBJ1-5; tentatively, D is TRBD1 (5 bases). V gave up 3 bases and J gave up 4 bases, with 10 bases separating them. The length of the CDR3 is 14 residues. Germline CDR1 reads KGHSH; CDR2 reads LQKENI. The CDR3 here is CASSPGEANQPQHF. The CDR3 coding sequence is TGTGCCAGCTCACCGGGGGAGGCGAATCAGCCCCAGCATTTT.